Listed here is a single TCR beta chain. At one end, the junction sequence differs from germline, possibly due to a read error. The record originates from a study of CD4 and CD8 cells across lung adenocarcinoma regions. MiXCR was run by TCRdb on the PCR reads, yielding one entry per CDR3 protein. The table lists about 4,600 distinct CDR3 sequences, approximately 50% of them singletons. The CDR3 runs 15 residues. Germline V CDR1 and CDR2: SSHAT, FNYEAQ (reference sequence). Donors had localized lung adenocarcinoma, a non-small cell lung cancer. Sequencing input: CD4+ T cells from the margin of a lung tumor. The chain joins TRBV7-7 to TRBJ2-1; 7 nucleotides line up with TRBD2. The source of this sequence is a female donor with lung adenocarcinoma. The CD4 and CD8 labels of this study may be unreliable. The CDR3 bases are TGTGCTAGCAGCTTAGTGGCGGGGGAGTGGAATGAGCAGTTCTTC. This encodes CASSLVAGEWNEQFF.